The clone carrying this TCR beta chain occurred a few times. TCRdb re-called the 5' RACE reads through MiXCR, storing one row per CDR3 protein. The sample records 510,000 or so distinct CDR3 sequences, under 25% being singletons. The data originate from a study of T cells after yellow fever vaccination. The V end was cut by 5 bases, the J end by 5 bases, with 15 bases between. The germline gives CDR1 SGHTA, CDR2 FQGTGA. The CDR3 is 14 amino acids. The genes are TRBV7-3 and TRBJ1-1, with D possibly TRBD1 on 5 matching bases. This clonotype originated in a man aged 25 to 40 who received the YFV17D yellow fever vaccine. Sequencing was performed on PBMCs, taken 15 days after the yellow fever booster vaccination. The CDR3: CASSQGDVATEAFF. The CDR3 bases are TGTGCCAGCAGCCAAGGGGATGTCGCGACTGAAGCTTTCTTT. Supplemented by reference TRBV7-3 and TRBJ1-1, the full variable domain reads GAGVSQTPSNKVTEKGKYVELRCDPISGHTALYWYRQSLGQGPEFLIYFQGTGAADDSGLPNDRFFAVRPEGSVSTLKIQRTERGDSAVYLCASSQGDVATEAFFGQGTRLTVV.